This T cell receptor beta chain appears in the sequencing data of a study of metastatic and nonmetastatic thyroid tumors. Thyroid surgery was preceded by no treatment in any patient. CDR3 length: 17 amino acids. In germline, CDR1 is SEHNR, CDR2 FQNEAQ (reference sequence). Trimming left V 3 bases short and J 6 bases short, with 24 bases between. This clone has ten or more counts. TCRdb called clones again from the PCR reads with MiXCR. Of some 52,000 clones in the sample, roughly a sixth were seen once. The receptor comes from a female donor with papillary thyroid cancer or a benign thyroid nodule (not recorded which). Some clones in this sample may be carry-over from other donors' samples. Sequencing input: blood. The J gene is TRBJ2-7, the V gene TRBV7-9, with D tentatively TRBD1 or TRBD2 (5 bases each). The CDR3 spells CASSFFGGVRSSGEQYF. CDR3 in DNA: TGTGCCAGCAGCTTTTTTGGGGGAGTAAGGTCTTCTGGCGAGCAGTACTTC.